The next 26 T cell receptor beta chains were all read from a single sample in a study of control samples from healthy donors and cancer patients. Data came from immunoSEQ multiplex PCR; TCRdb stores just in-frame clones and leaves some out. The sample shows about 93,000 clones, around 90% of them seen only once. The sequenced material came from blood. The receptors stem from a woman aged 70-85 years in good health.

This rearrangement joins TRBV27 to TRBJ1-1; 8 nucleotides match TRBD1. J lost 4 bases, V lost 3 bases, and 1 base had no gene match. Germline V lookup: CDR1 MNHEY, CDR2 SMNVEV (reference sequence). CDR3 size: 13 residues. CDR3 residues: CASSFTGGTEAFF. The CDR3 DNA is TGTGCCAGCAGTTTCACAGGGGGCACTGAAGCTTTCTTT.

The chain employs TRBV18 and TRBJ2-4; tentatively, D is TRBD1 or TRBD2 (6 bases each). V was trimmed by 7 bases and J by 9 bases, leaving 13 bases between them. CDR3 length: 12 residues. CDR1 and CDR2 (germline): KGHSH, LQKENI. This CDR3 is CASFSGGGIQYF. DNA of the CDR3: TGTGCCAGCTTCAGCGGAGGGGGCATTCAGTACTTC.

This clone was seen just once. This chain links TRBV9 with TRBJ2-5; tentative D call: TRBD1 (5 bases). The V gene lost 0 bases and the J gene lost 4 bases, with 10 bases spanning the gap. The CDR3 extends over 14 amino acids. Germline CDR1 SGDLS, CDR2 YYNGEE. CDR3 region: CASSVEGVGETQYF. The CDR3 DNA reads as TGTGCCAGCAGCGTAGAAGGGGTTGGAGAGACCCAGTACTTC.

The chain recombines TRBV5-1 with TRBJ1-4, with a weak D call TRBD1 (5 bases). The CDR3 runs to 14 residues. Trimming removed 0 bases from V and 3 bases from J, with 6 bases in between. Germline-derived CDR1 and CDR2 are SGHRS and YFSETQ. CDR3 bases: TGCGCCAGCAGCTTGGAACAGGCTAATGAAAAACTGTTTTTT. Protein product: CASSLEQANEKLFF.

The rearrangement links TRBV5-5 to TRBJ2-4; TRBD2 aligns across 11 bases. CDR1 is SGHKS and CDR2 is YYEKEE in the germline V gene (reference sequence). CDR3 length equals 16 residues. Trimming at V came to 4 bases and at J to 9 bases, leaving 12 bases not matched to a gene. The CDR3 spells CASSASSGRSGGIQYF. CDR3 DNA sequence: TGTGCCAGCAGCGCGTCTAGCGGGAGGTCCGGGGGCATTCAGTACTTC.

The rearrangement uses TRBV15 and TRBJ2-1; 8 bases map to TRBD2. From germline, CDR1 is LNHNV and CDR2 YYDKDF (reference sequence). The CDR3 extends over 14 amino acids. The V segment lost 7 bases and the J segment 8 bases; nucleotides outside the gene matches: 10. The CDR3 region has the DNA TGTGCCACCACCTATCGGAGCGGGGGTGATGAGCAGTTCTTC. It specifies CATTYRSGGDEQFF. The entire variable domain, with the rest obtained from reference TRBV15 and TRBJ2-1, is as follows: DAMVIQNPRYQVTQFGKPVTLSCSQTLNHNVMYWYQQKSSQAPKLLFHYYDKDFNNEADTPDNFQSRRPNTSFCFLDIRSPGLGDTAMYLCATTYRSGGDEQFFGPGTRLTVL.

This clone came up once. V gene TRBV12-3 or TRBV12-4 combines with J gene TRBJ1-1; D is perhaps TRBD1 (5 bases). With 3 bases removed from V and 8 bases from J, the gap between germline ends came to 13 bases. CDR3 size: 13 residues. The DNA of the CDR3 is TGTGCCAGCAGTTTTTTTGGGGCCTCCGAAGCTTTCTTT. Amino acid sequence: CASSFFGASEAFF.

The CDR3 reads CATRGYSGNTIYF. CDR3 in DNA: TGTGCCACCCGGGGGTACTCTGGAAACACCATATATTTT. The rearrangement joins TRBV21-1 to TRBJ1-3. TRBV21-1 is a pseudogene. The CDR3 covers 13 residues.

This chain joins TRBV2 and TRBJ2-7; TRBD2 agrees at 12 bases. The germline V gene has CDR1 SNHLY and CDR2 FYNNEI. The CDR3 extends over 16 amino acids. The J segment lost 4 bases and the V segment lost 4 bases, leaving 8 bases of the junction unmatched. The CDR3 bases are TGTGCCAGCAGTGGGACTAGCGGGATTGCCCCGTACGAGCAGTACTTC. This sequence encodes CASSGTSGIAPYEQYF. Looking up the rest from reference TRBV2 and TRBJ2-7 gives the full variable domain: EPEVTQTPSHQVTQMGQEVILRCVPISNHLYFYWYRQILGQKVEFLVSFYNNEISEKSEIFDDQFSVERPDGSNFTLKIRSTKLEDSAMYFCASSGTSGIAPYEQYFGPGTRLTVT.

To note about this clone: Other nucleotide sequences in the sample specify the same CDR3. The chain joins TRBV6-5 to TRBJ2-6, with no clear D. Trimming pared 2 bases from V and 2 bases from J, leaving 7 bases between. This CDR3 region has 15 residues. Germline CDR1 reads MNHEY; CDR2 reads SVGAGI. For the CDR3, the DNA is TGTGCCAGCAGTTACGGTGGGGCTGGGGCCAACGTCCTGACTTTC. Its translation is CASSYGGAGANVLTF.

The chain recombines TRBV13 with TRBJ1-3; unclear D gene. Germline values: CDR1 PRHDT, CDR2 FYEKMQ (reference sequence). CDR3 size: 16 residues. Trimming left V 5 bases short and J 0 bases short, with 14 bases between. CDR3 sequence (DNA): TGTGCCAGCAGCCCAAGGAGGAGTACCTCTGGAAACACCATATATTTT. This codes for CASSPRRSTSGNTIYF.

This clone was seen once. V is TRBV6-5 and J is TRBJ1-2; unclear D gene. Germline lookup yields CDR1 MNHEY and CDR2 SVGAGI. The CDR3 contains 13 residues. Trimming removed 2 bases at V and 2 bases at J, with 6 bases between. Here the CDR3 reads CASSYDKNYGYTF. The CDR3 DNA is TGTGCCAGCAGTTACGACAAGAACTATGGCTACACCTTC.

The V and J genes are TRBV5-1 and TRBJ1-2, with D possibly matching TRBD1 (6 bases). The CDR3 length is 15 residues. V was shortened by 8 bases and J by 4 bases, with 21 bases between the two germline ends. The germline CDR1 and CDR2 sequences are SGHRS and YFSETQ. The CDR3 protein is CASSKGQGLLYGYTF. CDR3 nucleotide sequence: TGCGCCAGTTCGAAGGGGCAGGGGCTCCTCTATGGCTACACCTTC. Using reference TRBV5-1 and TRBJ1-2 for the parts outside the CDR3, the full variable domain is KAGVTQTPRYLIKTRGQQVTLSCSPISGHRSVSWYQQTPGQGLQFLFEYFSETQRNKGNFPGRFSGRQFSNSRSEMNVSTLELGDSALYLCASSKGQGLLYGYTFGSGTRLTVV.

The genes are TRBV6-6 and TRBJ1-5; D not resolved. The CDR3 is 14 residues long. CDR1 and CDR2 from the germline V gene are MNHNY and SVGAGI (reference sequence). Trimming removed 6 bases at V and 4 bases at J, with 13 bases between. CDR3 amino acids: CASRTGQGNQPQHF. CDR3 sequence (DNA): TGTGCCAGCAGGACCGGTCAAGGGAATCAGCCCCAGCATTTT.

The CDR3 spells CASSGQMNTEAFF. The CDR3 nucleotides read TGTGCCAGCTCAGGGCAAATGAACACTGAAGCTTTCTTT. The chain is built from TRBV18 and TRBJ1-1, with D hard to call. This CDR3 region has 13 residues. V lost 5 bases and J lost 0, with 7 bases in between. CDR1 KGHSH and CDR2 LQKENI come from the germline V gene.

The J gene is TRBJ1-6, the V gene TRBV30, with D possibly matching TRBD1 (5 bases). This CDR3 region has 15 residues. Germline CDR1 and CDR2: GTSNPN and SVGIG (reference sequence). Trimming removed 0 bases from V and 5 bases from J, with 11 bases in between. CDR3 loop: CAWSVVLGHNSPLHF. Here the CDR3 DNA reads TGTGCCTGGAGTGTAGTCCTGGGGCATAATTCACCCCTCCACTTT.

The chain is built from TRBV9 and TRBJ2-2, with TRBD2 identical over 7 bases. From germline, CDR1 is SGDLS and CDR2 YYNGEE. Trimming at V came to 8 bases and at J to 7 bases, leaving 5 bases not matched to a gene. The CDR3 totals 12 residues. The CDR3 spells CASQREIGELFF. CDR3 in DNA: TGTGCCAGTCAGCGGGAAATCGGGGAGCTGTTTTTT.

This clone was detected only a few times. The chain couples TRBV4-3 to TRBJ1-2; possibly TRBD1 for D (5 bases). Germline CDR1 is LGHNA and CDR2 is YSLEER. The CDR3 has 14 residues. V was clipped by 0 bases and J by 13 bases, with 18 bases between them. In DNA, the CDR3 is TGCGCCAGCAGCCAAGAGATAGCCCAGGGCGTAAGCACCTTC. Amino acids: CASSQEIAQGVSTF.

In this sample, this clone turned up once. This chain links TRBV10-3 with TRBJ2-7, with 10 positions matching TRBD2. The CDR3 has 14 residues. J lost 3 bases, V lost 3 bases, and 2 bases had no gene match. Germline values: CDR1 ENHRY, CDR2 SYGVKD. The CDR3 loop is CAISDSGRFYEQYF. The CDR3 DNA reads TGTGCCATCAGTGATAGCGGGAGGTTCTACGAGCAGTACTTC.

This sequence joins TRBV6-5 and TRBJ2-1, with no clear D. Trimming removed 9 bases from V and 5 bases from J, with 14 bases in between. Germline CDR1 is MNHEY and CDR2 is SVGAGI. The CDR3 covers 13 residues. DNA for the CDR3: TGTGCCAGTTCTTACGATTCCGACAATGAGCAGTTCTTC. Protein product: CASSYDSDNEQFF.

The chain combines TRBV6-5 with TRBJ1-1, with 8 positions matching TRBD1. This CDR3 spans 14 amino acids. Germline-derived CDR1 and CDR2 are MNHEY and SVGAGI. V trimming: 6 bases; J trimming: 2 bases; junction bases outside the gene matches: 5. The CDR3 DNA reads TGTGCCAGCAGGACGGACAGGGCAAACACTGAAGCTTTCTTT. Its protein is CASRTDRANTEAFF.

This clone was found once. The CDR3 is CASDPTGLNTEAFF. The CDR3 DNA reads TGTGCTAGTGACCCGACAGGGTTGAACACTGAAGCTTTCTTT. The chain links TRBV12-5 to TRBJ1-1, with 7 bases aligning to TRBD1. V was clipped by 7 bases and J by 0 bases; unmatched bases: 5. This CDR3 has 14 amino acids. Germline lookup yields CDR1 LGHNT and CDR2 FRNRAP.

V and J are TRBV19 and TRBJ1-3, with no clear D. This CDR3 contains 17 residues. CDR1 is LNHDA and CDR2 is SQIVND in the germline V gene (reference sequence). Trimming removed 7 bases at V and 0 bases at J, with 19 bases between. CDR3: CASTRTTLLNSGNTIYF. The CDR3 DNA sequence: TGTGCCAGTACTAGGACCACACTACTAAACTCTGGAAACACCATATATTTT.

The chain is built from TRBV30 and TRBJ2-1; D ambiguous. V lost 0 bases to trimming and J lost 0 bases, with 9 bases between them. Germline CDR1 and CDR2: GTSNPN and SVGIG (reference sequence). The CDR3 extends over 15 amino acids. CDR3 amino acids: CAWSVIGVSYNEQFF. The DNA of the CDR3 is TGTGCCTGGAGTGTAATAGGTGTCTCCTACAATGAGCAGTTCTTC.

In its sample, this clone ranks as medium-sized. V and J are TRBV7-9 and TRBJ2-2; D gene ambiguous. Germline V gives CDR1 SEHNR, CDR2 FQNEAQ (reference sequence). The CDR3 has 15 amino acids. V shed 6 bases and J shed 0 bases, with 11 bases lying between them. In DNA, the CDR3 is TGTGCCAGCAGATCCAACACAGCGAACACCGGGGAGCTGTTTTTT. This encodes CASRSNTANTGELFF.

The V gene is TRBV6-6, the J gene TRBJ2-4; the match to TRBD1 covers 7 bases. The CDR3 length is 14 residues. Per the germline V gene, CDR1 is MNHNY and CDR2 is SVGAGI (reference sequence). V lost 7 bases to trimming and J lost 4 bases; unmatched junction nucleotides: 7. The CDR3 DNA reads TGTGCCAGCATTGGAAGGACAGGAAAAAACATTCAGTACTTC. Its translation is CASIGRTGKNIQYF.